This TCR beta chain was documented in a study of long-term antiretroviral therapy in people with HIV. Notes on the study in general: Clonotypes expanded prior to ART showed repertoire dominance at all sampled time points. Repertoires from HIV showed CDR3 length ranges narrower than those of controls. Information pertaining to ART adherence, viral resistance or therapeutic modifications was not obtained.

The CDR3 is made up of 12 amino acids. The germline V gene encodes CDR1 SNHLY and CDR2 FYNNEI. The germline V and J ends were trimmed by 6 bases and 3 bases, with 9 bases remaining between them. This clone appeared once. The antigen is not known. An immunoSEQ assay, version v3.0, was performed at survey level. Produced via immunoSEQ multiplex PCR; TCRdb's table is partial and in-frame only. The table shows fewer than 30,000 clones, with about 95% occurring only once. The study used samples holding about 0.85-10 million cryopreserved PBMC before DNA extraction. The TCR comes from a man aged 30 to 39 with HIV. V is TRBV2 and J is TRBJ2-7; D is possibly TRBD1 (6 bases). This specimen was unsorted PBMCs, taken 5.3 years after starting antiretroviral therapy. The DNA of the CDR3 is TGTGCCAGCAGAGGGGACAACTACGAGCAGTACTTC. Translation: CASRGDNYEQYF. The variable domain in full, with the rest retrieved from reference TRBV2 and TRBJ2-7, is EPEVTQTPSHQVTQMGQEVILRCVPISNHLYFYWYRQILGQKVEFLVSFYNNEISEKSEIFDDQFSVERPDGSNFTLKIRSTKLEDSAMYFCASRGDNYEQYFGPGTRLTVT.